Following are 11 T cell receptor beta chains from one sample sequenced in a study of PD-1 blockade in classical Hodgkin lymphoma. The patients all showed relapse after autologous stem cell transplantation, while their brentuximab vedotin exposure varied. The data were produced by immunoSEQ multiplex PCR, yet TCRdb's version contains in-frame clones alone and is incomplete. The table records about 58,000 clones, approximately 90% of them present only once. Material: peripheral blood mononuclear cells (PBMCs), obtained before the second cycle of nivolumab. The receptors were sampled from a human donor with classical Hodgkin lymphoma.

The chain couples TRBV27 to TRBJ2-1; D uncertain. This CDR3 contains 14 residues. Germline values: CDR1 MNHEY, CDR2 SMNVEV (reference sequence). The ends were cut back, 2 bases at V and 4 bases at J, with 9 bases in the middle. The DNA for the CDR3 is TGTGCCAGCAGTTTACCCGGCGCTTACAATGAGCAGTTCTTC. It specifies CASSLPGAYNEQFF.

The chain recombines TRBV28 with TRBJ2-7; weak D call: TRBD2 (6 bases). The germline CDR1 and CDR2 sequences are MDHEN and SYDVKM. V was shortened by 10 bases and J by 0 bases, with 31 bases between the two germline ends. The CDR3 has 19 amino acids. The CDR3 region is CATSVFLAIKTDLSYEQYF. The CDR3 DNA follows: TGTGCCACTTCGGTGTTCCTAGCGATCAAGACCGACCTCTCCTACGAGCAGTACTTC.

This clone appeared once. The chain employs TRBV19 and TRBJ2-7; 13 bases are shared with TRBD2. The CDR3 has 18 amino acids. Germline V gene sequence: CDR1 LNHDA, CDR2 SQIVND (reference sequence). V trimming: 4 bases; J trimming: 2 bases; junction bases outside the gene matches: 11. This chain's CDR3 is CASSRGLAGAMPTYEQYF. The CDR3 DNA sequence: TGTGCCAGTAGTAGAGGACTAGCGGGGGCGATGCCGACCTACGAGCAGTACTTC.

CDR3 in DNA: TGTGCCAGCAGTGAAGATTCCGAGACAGGGGTCACTGAAGCTTTCTTT. Residues: CASSEDSETGVTEAFF. The chain employs TRBV6-1 and TRBJ1-1, with 8 bases matching TRBD1. V dropped 1 base and J dropped 4; count of bases not matched to a gene: 8. Looked up from germline, CDR1 is MNHNS and CDR2 is SASEGT. The CDR3 is made up of 16 amino acids.

This chain connects TRBV28 to TRBJ2-3; possibly TRBD2 for D (6 bases). Germline loops: CDR1 MDHEN, CDR2 SYDVKM. This CDR3 is 14 amino acids long. The V end lost 7 bases, the J end lost 2 bases, and 13 bases lay between the germline ends. CDR3 in DNA: TGTGCCAGCAATAGCGGACGGACCACAGATACGCAGTATTTT. It codes for CASNSGRTTDTQYF.

V usage is TRBV25-1 and J usage is TRBJ2-1, with D possibly matching TRBD2 (5 bases). V was cut by 7 bases and J by 1 base, with 11 bases left in between. The CDR3 spans 14 residues. Germline CDR1 and CDR2: MGHDK and SYGVNS. The CDR3 DNA sequence: TGTGCCAGCACCCCTGGCGGGTCCTACAATGAGCAGTTCTTC. Amino acid sequence: CASTPGGSYNEQFF.

The chain uses TRBV5-5 and TRBJ1-1, with 7 bases fitting TRBD1. The V and J ends lost 4 bases and 0 bases, in that order; junction bases with no gene match: 6. The CDR3 has 15 residues. Germline CDR1 is SGHKS and CDR2 is YYEKEE (reference sequence). CDR3 DNA sequence: TGTGCCAGCAGCCGGGGACAGCCTATGAACACTGAAGCTTTCTTT. It codes for CASSRGQPMNTEAFF.

V usage is TRBV5-8 and J usage is TRBJ1-2, with D hard to call. Germline CDR1 SGHTS, CDR2 YDEGEE. V dropped 4 bases and J dropped 4 bases, with 17 bases sitting between them. The CDR3 runs to 15 residues. CDR3 in amino acids: CASSAFVLDGYGYTF. In DNA form, the CDR3 reads TGTGCCAGCAGCGCCTTTGTTTTGGACGGCTATGGCTACACCTTC. The variable domain in full, completed from reference TRBV5-8 and TRBJ1-2, reads EAGVTQSPTHLIKTRGQQATLRCSPISGHTSVYWYQQALGLGLQFLLWYDEGEERNRGNFPPRFSGRQFPNYSSELNVNALELEDSALYLCASSAFVLDGYGYTFGSGTRLTVV.

The V gene is TRBV11-3, the J gene TRBJ2-5; the match to TRBD2 covers 15 bases. CDR3 length: 17 residues. J gave up 4 bases and V 0 bases, and 3 bases lay outside the gene matches. CDR1 and CDR2 from the germline V gene are SGHNT and YENEEA. The CDR3 reads CASSLDPGLAGGETQYF. For the CDR3, the DNA is TGTGCCAGCAGCTTAGACCCGGGACTAGCGGGAGGAGAGACCCAGTACTTC.

The CDR3 sequence: CASSIFFRGDQPQHF. The CDR3 DNA is TGTGCCAGTAGTATTTTCTTCCGGGGCGATCAGCCCCAGCATTTT. The chain has TRBV19 and TRBJ1-5, with a weak D call TRBD1 (5 bases). The CDR3 contains 15 residues. V lost 3 bases, J lost 5 bases, and 14 bases lay in between. CDR1 LNHDA and CDR2 SQIVND come from the germline V gene (reference sequence).

J is TRBJ1-1 and V is TRBV15, with D perhaps matching TRBD1 (5 bases). The CDR3 is 13 residues long. Trimming stripped 4 bases from V and 6 bases from J, with 12 bases between. Germline V gene sequence: CDR1 LNHNV, CDR2 YYDKDF (reference sequence). The CDR3 DNA reads as TGTGCCACCAGCACATCGGGGCGGTCTGAAGCTTTCTTT. Amino acid sequence: CATSTSGRSEAFF.